Below, 27 T cell receptor beta chains from the same sample are listed, as sequenced in a study of T cells in localized non-small cell lung cancer. Assay used: immunoSEQ multiplex PCR; TCRdb lists only in-frame clones, some missing. The table lists around 26,000 clones, around 90% of them singletons, with approximately 2.7% in the top ten. The sample was peripheral blood, taken before any cancer treatment. These receptors all stem from a woman aged 18 to 55 with stage I lung adenocarcinoma.

The chain carries TRBV7-3 and TRBJ2-7, with 9 bases lining up with TRBD2. J gave up 2 bases and V 0 bases, and 5 bases lay outside the gene matches. Germline assignment: CDR1 SGHTA and CDR2 FQGTGA. The CDR3 is 16 residues long. In DNA form, the CDR3 reads TGTGCCAGCAGCTTAACCAGACTAGCGGAGCCCTACGAGCAGTACTTC. Translation: CASSLTRLAEPYEQYF.

The rearrangement links TRBV11-2 to TRBJ2-7; possibly TRBD2 for D (5 bases). CDR3 length equals 15 residues. The germline V and J ends were trimmed by 4 bases and 6 bases, with 19 bases remaining between them. Germline CDR1 SGHAT, CDR2 FQNNGV. The CDR3 loop is CASSSSGPIKVEQYF. CDR3 DNA sequence: TGTGCCAGCAGCTCGAGCGGCCCGATAAAGGTCGAGCAGTACTTC. Filled out from reference TRBV11-2 and TRBJ2-7, the complete variable domain reads EAGVAQSPRYKIIEKRQSVAFWCNPISGHATLYWYQQILGQGPKLLIQFQNNGVVDDSQLPKDRFSAERLKGVDSTLKIQPAKLEDSAVYLCASSSSGPIKVEQYFGPGTRLTVT.

The rearrangement joins TRBV6-6 to TRBJ2-7, with D maybe TRBD1 (5 bases). CDR3 length: 12 residues. Trimming removed 5 bases from V and 2 bases from J, with 7 bases in between. Germline CDR1 and CDR2: MNHNY and SVGAGI (reference sequence). Here the CDR3 DNA reads TGTGCCAGCAGTCAGGGTACCTACGAGCAGTACTTC. This translates into CASSQGTYEQYF.

The chain is built from TRBV5-1 and TRBJ2-5, with D possibly being TRBD2 (5 bases). With 0 bases removed from V and 5 bases from J, the gap between germline ends came to 11 bases. The CDR3 is made up of 14 amino acids. Germline V gene lookup returns CDR1 SGHRS and CDR2 YFSETQ. CDR3 DNA: TGCGCCAGCAGCTTGGGAGGGATGGTCGAGACCCAGTACTTC. It is translated as CASSLGGMVETQYF.

The CDR3 sequence: CASSSRRYQETQYF. CDR3 bases: TGTGCCAGCTCATCTCGGAGGTACCAAGAGACCCAGTACTTC. The gene calls are TRBV18 and TRBJ2-5; possibly TRBD2 for D (5 bases). The CDR3 loop spans 14 amino acids. Germline V gene sequence: CDR1 KGHSH, CDR2 LQKENI. V gave up 5 bases and J gave up 0 bases, with 10 bases separating them. Drawing the rest from reference TRBV18 and TRBJ2-5, the complete variable domain is NAGVMQNPRHLVRRRGQEARLRCSPMKGHSHVYWYRQLPEEGLKFMVYLQKENIIDESGMPKERFSAEFPKEGPSILRIQQVVRGDSAAYFCASSSRRYQETQYFGPGTRLLVL.

The rearrangement uses TRBV5-6 and TRBJ2-2; 8 nucleotides line up with TRBD1. Germline V CDR1 and CDR2: SGHDT, YYEEEE. The CDR3 totals 15 residues. The J segment lost 7 bases and the V segment lost 6 bases, leaving 11 bases of the junction unmatched. CDR3 DNA sequence: TGTGCCAGCACCCTACCCTCAGGGGGCTGCGGGGAGCTGTTTTTT. It translates to CASTLPSGGCGELFF.

The V gene is TRBV15, the J gene TRBJ1-1; the D gene is possibly TRBD1 (5 bases). This CDR3 spans 12 amino acids. Per germline, CDR1 LNHNV and CDR2 YYDKDF (reference sequence). V was trimmed by 1 base and J by 7 bases, leaving 7 bases between them. The CDR3, as DNA: TGTGCCACCAGCAGAGGGGGGGGTGAAGCTTTCTTT. This translates into CATSRGGGEAFF.

The gene calls are TRBV6-5 and TRBJ2-3; D is uncertain. The V and J ends lost 0 bases and 4 bases respectively, with 14 bases between them. CDR1 is MNHEY, CDR2 SVGAGI, per germline. The CDR3 length is 16 residues. The CDR3 region is CASSYSFTFKSDTQYF. CDR3 nucleotides: TGTGCCAGCAGTTACTCGTTCACCTTTAAATCAGATACGCAGTATTTT.

This rearrangement joins TRBV11-3 to TRBJ2-1; D is unresolved. Trimming removed 4 bases from V and 0 bases from J, with 7 bases in between. CDR3 size: 14 residues. Germline V gives CDR1 SGHNT, CDR2 YENEEA. Written as DNA, the CDR3 is TGTGCCAGCAGCTCACGGAGCTCCTACAATGAGCAGTTCTTC. Amino acid sequence: CASSSRSSYNEQFF.

This clone appeared a single time. V usage is TRBV19 and J usage is TRBJ1-1; 7 nucleotides align to TRBD1. CDR1 and CDR2 from the germline V gene are LNHDA and SQIVND (reference sequence). CDR3 length equals 17 residues. Germline trimming cut 3 bases from V and 3 bases from J; bases unmatched to any gene: 13. DNA for the CDR3: TGTGCCAGTAGTATTTTCGTACACAGGGGAAAGGACACTGAAGCTTTCTTT. Amino acid sequence: CASSIFVHRGKDTEAFF.

The chain recombines TRBV19 with TRBJ1-1, with D perhaps TRBD1 (5 bases). The V end lost 5 bases, the J end lost 7 bases, and 11 bases lay between the germline ends. In germline, CDR1 is LNHDA, CDR2 SQIVND (reference sequence). The CDR3 has 12 amino acids. CDR3 DNA: TGTGCCAGTAGTGTCGGACAACTTGAAGCTTTCTTT. Amino acid sequence: CASSVGQLEAFF.

The gene calls are TRBV10-3 and TRBJ1-5; 10 nucleotides agree with TRBD1. Losses at the gene ends were 3 bases for V and 5 bases for J; bases not matched to a gene: 4. Germline CDR1 is ENHRY and CDR2 is SYGVKD. The CDR3 runs to 15 residues. CDR3 DNA: TGTGCCATCAGTGACCCGACAGGGGGCCATCAGCCCCAGCATTTT. It specifies CAISDPTGGHQPQHF.

The chain couples TRBV2 to TRBJ1-1; possible D gene TRBD1, 5 bases. This CDR3 is 11 amino acids long. Between the trimmed V and J ends, which lost 7 bases and 5 bases, there was a span of 8 bases. CDR1 is SNHLY and CDR2 is FYNNEI in the germline V gene. The CDR3 is CASNGGTEAFF. In DNA, the CDR3 is TGTGCCAGCAATGGGGGGACTGAAGCTTTCTTT.

The chain is built from TRBV19 and TRBJ1-1; D is unclear. The CDR3 sequence is 10 residues long. Germline V gives CDR1 LNHDA, CDR2 SQIVND (reference sequence). CDR3 amino acids: CGAGNTEAFF. CDR3 DNA: TGTGGAGCAGGGAACACTGAAGCTTTCTTT.

This chain uses TRBV9 with TRBJ2-3; 7 bases fit TRBD2. After removal of 4 bases from V and 3 bases from J, the junction contained 17 bases not matched to a gene. CDR1 SGDLS and CDR2 YYNGEE come from the germline V gene. The CDR3 is 18 amino acids. Here the CDR3 reads CASSTRDYQWTLTDTQYF. DNA of the CDR3: TGTGCCAGCAGCACACGGGACTACCAATGGACGCTTACAGATACGCAGTATTTT.

V is TRBV6-1 and J is TRBJ1-4, with 8 bases matching TRBD1. CDR3 length equals 17 residues. Germline V gene data show CDR1 as MNHNS and CDR2 as SASEGT. Losses at the gene ends were 4 bases for V and 2 bases for J; bases not matched to a gene: 9. The CDR3 sequence is CASSVLGQAGTNEKLFF. The CDR3 DNA follows: TGTGCCAGCAGTGTTCTGGGACAGGCCGGCACTAATGAAAAACTGTTTTTT.

The rearrangement uses TRBV28 and TRBJ1-3, with D possibly matching TRBD1 (5 bases). Trimming cost V 2 bases and J 0 bases, with 11 bases left between them. Germline loops: CDR1 MDHEN, CDR2 SYDVKM. The CDR3 loop spans 16 amino acids. CDR3 loop: CASSLSAGPSGNTIYF. As DNA, the CDR3 is TGTGCCAGCAGTTTAAGTGCAGGGCCCTCTGGAAACACCATATATTTT.

This clone has a handful of counts. V usage is TRBV5-5 and J usage is TRBJ1-1, with D maybe TRBD1 (6 bases). CDR1 is SGHKS, CDR2 YYEKEE, per germline (reference sequence). This CDR3 has 12 residues. The germline V and J ends were trimmed by 7 bases and 1 base, with 8 bases remaining between them. The CDR3 loop is CASGQRNTEAFF. The DNA for the CDR3 is TGTGCCAGCGGACAGAGGAACACTGAAGCTTTCTTT. The whole variable domain, filled in from reference TRBV5-5 and TRBJ1-1, reads DAGVTQSPTHLIKTRGQQVTLRCSPISGHKSVSWYQQVLGQGPQFIFQYYEKEERGRGNFPDRFSARQFPNYSSELNVNALLLGDSALYLCASGQRNTEAFFGQGTRLTVV.

This chain links TRBV11-3 with TRBJ2-5, with no clear D. CDR1 and CDR2 from the germline V gene are SGHNT and YENEEA. This CDR3 contains 11 residues. The V end was cut by 7 bases, the J end by 1 base, with 4 bases between. The CDR3 loop is CASKTQETQYF. The CDR3, as DNA: TGTGCCAGCAAAACCCAAGAGACCCAGTACTTC.

A few counts support this clone. The sample contains more than one DNA sequence encoding this CDR3. The gene calls are TRBV7-8 and TRBJ1-4; 8 positions agree with TRBD1. This CDR3 spans 17 amino acids. CDR1 SGHVS and CDR2 FQNEAQ come from the germline V gene. The V segment lost 1 base and the J segment 7 bases; nucleotides outside the gene matches: 11. For the CDR3, the DNA is TGTGCCAGCAGCTTAGACGTAAGGACAGGGATCGGTGAAAAACTGTTTTTT. Its protein product is CASSLDVRTGIGEKLFF.

The CDR3 loop is CASGQATNTEAFF. The CDR3 bases are TGTGCCAGCGGACAGGCGACGAACACTGAAGCTTTCTTT. This rearrangement joins TRBV14 to TRBJ1-1; 7 nucleotides match TRBD1. The germline CDR1 and CDR2 sequences are SGHDN and FVKESK. This CDR3 region has 13 residues. V gave up 8 bases and J gave up 1 base; unmatched junction bases: 4. Together with reference TRBV14 and TRBJ1-1, the CDR3 gives the full variable domain: EAGVTQFPSHSVIEKGQTVTLRCDPISGHDNLYWYRRVMGKEIKFLLHFVKESKQDESGMPNNRFLAERTGGTYSTLKVQPAELEDSGVYFCASGQATNTEAFFGQGTRLTVV.

The V and J genes are TRBV28 and TRBJ2-5; D is unclear. Trimming pared 3 bases from V and 5 bases from J, leaving 10 bases between. Germline CDR1 and CDR2: MDHEN and SYDVKM. The CDR3 contains 13 residues. The chain's CDR3 is CASSFSTWETQYF. The CDR3 region has the DNA TGTGCCAGCAGTTTTTCTACTTGGGAGACCCAGTACTTC.

This chain connects TRBV15 to TRBJ2-1, with 9 bases lining up with TRBD1. CDR3 length: 16 amino acids. Germline V gene sequence: CDR1 LNHNV, CDR2 YYDKDF (reference sequence). V trimming: 3 bases; J trimming: 4 bases; junction bases outside the gene matches: 7. The CDR3 DNA follows: TGTGCCACCAGCAGCCACCGGGACAGGGTGTACAATGAGCAGTTCTTC. Translation gives CATSSHRDRVYNEQFF. Complete variable domain (other parts from reference TRBV15 and TRBJ2-1): DAMVIQNPRYQVTQFGKPVTLSCSQTLNHNVMYWYQQKSSQAPKLLFHYYDKDFNNEADTPDNFQSRRPNTSFCFLDIRSPGLGDTAMYLCATSSHRDRVYNEQFFGPGTRLTVL.

The DNA for the CDR3 is TGTGCCTGGATCCAAAAACTCGCCGTAGATACGCAGTATTTT. Translation: CAWIQKLAVDTQYF. V usage is TRBV30 and J usage is TRBJ2-3; the D is unclear. Trimming left V 4 bases short and J 5 bases short, with 16 bases between. Germline loops: CDR1 GTSNPN, CDR2 SVGIG (reference sequence). This CDR3 spans 14 amino acids.

CDR3 protein: CATYRDRTTSTGELFF. The CDR3 bases are TGTGCCACATATAGGGACAGAACTACGAGCACCGGGGAGCTGTTTTTT. The chain joins TRBV19 to TRBJ2-2, with 7 nucleotides matching TRBD1. Unmatched junction bases numbered 15, after V lost 10 bases and J lost 4 bases. Germline CDR1 is LNHDA and CDR2 is SQIVND (reference sequence). CDR3 size: 16 residues.

This clone was recorded only once. V is TRBV5-4 and J is TRBJ2-2; maybe TRBD1 (6 bases). The CDR3 covers 14 residues. Germline values: CDR1 SGHNT, CDR2 YYREEE (reference sequence). Trimming removed 4 bases from V and 2 bases from J, with 9 bases in between. The CDR3 bases are TGTGCCAGCAGCGTGGACAGCAACACCGGGGAGCTGTTTTTT. Protein sequence: CASSVDSNTGELFF.

The chain employs TRBV6-5 and TRBJ1-2; the D is unclear. The germline V gene has CDR1 MNHEY and CDR2 SVGAGI. CDR3 length equals 13 residues. Trimming shortened V by 6 bases and J by 8 bases, and 16 bases separated the two germline ends. CDR3 protein: CASRTGSQGGYTF. DNA of the CDR3: TGTGCCAGCAGAACCGGGTCCCAAGGAGGCTACACCTTC.